A single sample gave rise to the 28 T cell receptor beta chains below, sequenced in a study of vaccination and CD4 T cells after COVID-19. Treatment reported: approximately 9-day PBMC culture with coronavirus spike peptide pools or control peptides (ViraFEST assay). Antigens of these TCRs are unknown. Researchers used the Oncomine TCR Beta short-read assay to sequence DNA from cultured CD4+ T cells. One entry per CDR3 protein, called by TCRdb with MiXCR from the PCR reads. Of under 25,000 distinct CDR3 sequences in the sample, approximately 40% are singletons; the top ten hold around 8.3%. The sample consisted of CD4+ T cells from blood, cultured in vitro, taken after SARS-CoV-2 vaccination. The receptor source for this set is a human donor who had recovered from COVID-19.

The CDR3, as DNA: TGTGCCAGTAGTACCGCCGGGGGAAACCTAGGTGGCAAAAACATTCAGTACTTC. Translation: CASSTAGGNLGGKNIQYF. This chain links TRBV19 with TRBJ2-4; D might be TRBD2 (6 bases). V dropped 4 bases and J dropped 3 bases, with 22 bases sitting between them. The V gene's germline CDR1 is LNHDA and CDR2 SQIVND (reference sequence). The CDR3 has 18 amino acids.

The J gene is TRBJ1-1, the V gene TRBV20-1; possible D gene TRBD1, 5 bases. Per the germline V gene, CDR1 is DFQATT and CDR2 is SNEGSKA (reference sequence). V lost 3 bases and J 8 bases, leaving 13 bases between the germline ends. The CDR3 contains 12 residues. This CDR3 is CSASDSQREAFF. The CDR3, as DNA: TGCAGTGCTAGCGACAGCCAGAGGGAAGCTTTCTTT.

This chain uses TRBV7-6 with TRBJ1-2; a weak D match, TRBD1 (5 bases). Germline V gives CDR1 SGHVS, CDR2 FNYEAQ. The CDR3 length is 12 residues. The germline V and J ends were trimmed by 5 bases and 10 bases, with 14 bases remaining between them. The DNA for the CDR3 is TGTGCCAGCAGCCCTACATTGGGGCCCTACACCTTC. It encodes CASSPTLGPYTF.

V and J are TRBV7-2 and TRBJ1-2, with TRBD1 identical over 7 bases. Germline trimming cut 1 base from V and 7 bases from J; bases unmatched to any gene: 0. The CDR3 spans 12 residues. Germline lookup yields CDR1 SGHTA and CDR2 FQGNSA. The CDR3 DNA reads as TGTGCCAGCAGCTTAGACAGGGGTGGCTACACCTTC. This encodes CASSLDRGGYTF.

This chain links TRBV7-9 with TRBJ2-3, with D possibly matching TRBD1 (6 bases). This CDR3 spans 13 amino acids. Germline CDR1 and CDR2: SEHNR and FQNEAQ (reference sequence). Trimming removed 5 bases at V and 6 bases at J, with 12 bases between. CDR3 bases: TGTGCCAGCAGCCTCCGTAGGGGGGATACGCAGTATTTT. It specifies CASSLRRGDTQYF. The whole variable domain, remainder taken from reference TRBV7-9 and TRBJ2-3, is DTGVSQNPRHKITKRGQNVTFRCDPISEHNRLYWYRQTLGQGPEFLTYFQNEAQLEKSRLLSDRFSAERPKGSFSTLEIQRTEQGDSAMYLCASSLRRGDTQYFGPGTRLTVL.

This clonotype was counted only a few times. This chain links TRBV6-1 with TRBJ1-6; D is possibly TRBD1 (5 bases). In germline, CDR1 is MNHNS, CDR2 SASEGT. The CDR3 is made up of 17 amino acids. V was trimmed by 6 bases and J by 7 bases, leaving 22 bases between them. CDR3 protein: CASSDGPTDERNSPLHF. In DNA form, the CDR3 reads TGTGCCAGCAGCGACGGTCCGACAGACGAAAGGAATTCACCCCTCCACTTT.

This clonotype was counted only a few times. The chain links TRBV7-2 to TRBJ2-3; no firm D call. The V end was cut by 1 base, the J end by 9 bases, with 8 bases between. This CDR3 is 12 amino acids long. Germline assignment: CDR1 SGHTA and CDR2 FQGNSA. In DNA, the CDR3 is TGTGCCAGCAGCTTAGAAGAGCGAACGCAGTATTTT. Protein product: CASSLEERTQYF.

V usage is TRBV6-1 and J usage is TRBJ1-5; TRBD1 aligns across 8 bases. Germline trimming cut 6 bases from V and 6 bases from J; bases unmatched to any gene: 7. The CDR3 extends over 14 amino acids. Per germline, CDR1 MNHNS and CDR2 SASEGT. The CDR3 here is CASRLRGLGQPQHF. CDR3 nucleotide sequence: TGTGCCAGCAGACTCAGGGGGCTTGGTCAGCCCCAGCATTTT.

The sample holds a few counts of this clonotype. The chain recombines TRBV20-1 with TRBJ1-1; D gene uncertain. This CDR3 is 12 amino acids long. Germline CDR1 DFQATT, CDR2 SNEGSKA (reference sequence). V lost 7 bases to trimming and J lost 4 bases, with 13 bases between them. CDR3 in amino acids: CSVLGFTTEAFF. CDR3 in DNA: TGCAGTGTCCTGGGCTTTACCACTGAAGCTTTCTTT.

V usage is TRBV19 and J usage is TRBJ2-2; the D gene is possibly TRBD2 (6 bases). This CDR3 has 14 amino acids. The V end was cut by 4 bases, the J end by 6 bases, with 12 bases between. From germline, CDR1 is LNHDA and CDR2 SQIVND (reference sequence). CDR3 protein: CASSTPGAPGELFF. DNA for the CDR3: TGTGCCAGTAGTACCCCGGGAGCACCCGGGGAGCTGTTTTTT. Full variable domain (remainder filled in from reference TRBV19 and TRBJ2-2): DGGITQSPKYLFRKEGQNVTLSCEQNLNHDAMYWYRQDPGQGLRLIYYSQIVNDFQKGDIAEGYSVSREKKESFPLTVTSAQKNPTAFYLCASSTPGAPGELFFGEGSRLTVL.

In this sample, this clonotype turned up a few times. This rearrangement joins TRBV5-5 to TRBJ2-3; D is possibly TRBD1 or TRBD2 (5 bases each). The CDR3 has 14 residues. With 3 bases removed from V and 4 bases from J, the gap between germline ends came to 12 bases. Per germline, CDR1 SGHKS and CDR2 YYEKEE (reference sequence). This CDR3 is CASSSDGAADTQYF. The CDR3 DNA reads TGTGCCAGCAGCTCTGACGGGGCAGCAGATACGCAGTATTTT.

This clonotype was picked up a small number of times. This sequence joins TRBV6-2 or TRBV6-3 and TRBJ2-3; D is ambiguous. The CDR3 covers 15 residues. Germline CDR1 MNHEY, CDR2 SVGEGT. The V gene lost 2 bases and the J gene lost 0 bases, with 9 bases spanning the gap. CDR3 sequence reads: CASSYRAASTDTQYF. The CDR3 nucleotides read TGTGCCAGCAGTTACCGCGCGGCAAGCACAGATACGCAGTATTTT.

By share of the sample, this clonotype is medium-sized (0.01 to 0.1%). The chain uses TRBV20-1 and TRBJ1-5, with D unresolved. V dropped 6 bases and J dropped 7 bases, with 19 bases sitting between them. The CDR3 contains 14 residues. Germline V gene sequence: CDR1 DFQATT, CDR2 SNEGSKA (reference sequence). CDR3 sequence reads: CSAPPPGRRQPQHF. CDR3 sequence (DNA): TGCAGTGCACCTCCCCCTGGCCGCAGGCAGCCCCAGCATTTT.

Comments on this clonotype: A read error may produce the germline difference seen at one junction end. This chain links TRBV28 with TRBJ1-6, with TRBD1 matching 8 bases. Per germline, CDR1 MDHEN and CDR2 SYDVKM. CDR3 length: 15 residues. The DNA of the CDR3 is TGTGCCAGCCGCGAGAGGACAGGGCGTAATTCACCCTTCCACTTT. Residues: CASRERTGRNSPFHF.

This clonotype was observed a few times. The V gene is TRBV6-1, the J gene TRBJ2-4, with D perhaps being TRBD1 or TRBD2 (6 bases each). Germline CDR1 reads MNHNS; CDR2 reads SASEGT. Between the trimmed V and J ends, which lost 4 bases and 0 bases, there was a span of 13 bases. The CDR3 spans 16 residues. The CDR3 nucleotides read TGTGCCAGCAGTGCAACAGGGACTGTAGCCAAAAACATTCAGTACTTC. Translating it yields CASSATGTVAKNIQYF.

This CDR3 is CSASGLAHQPQHF. The CDR3 coding sequence is TGCAGTGCTAGTGGGCTAGCACACCAGCCCCAGCATTTT. The gene calls are TRBV20-1 and TRBJ1-5; D unclear. Trimming took 3 bases from V and 7 from J, leaving 13 bases between them. CDR3 length: 13 amino acids. CDR1 is DFQATT, CDR2 SNEGSKA, per germline (reference sequence).

This clonotype was seen only once. This chain connects TRBV28 to TRBJ1-3; TRBD1 aligns across 9 bases. This CDR3 is built from 15 residues. Germline V gene lookup returns CDR1 MDHEN and CDR2 SYDVKM. J gave up 2 bases and V 5 bases, and 4 bases lay outside the gene matches. The CDR3 loop reads CASSLRTGAGNTIYF. CDR3 nucleotides: TGTGCCAGCAGTCTACGGACAGGGGCTGGAAACACCATATATTTT.

CDR3 loop: CASSQVSGGRNEQFF. The CDR3 DNA sequence: TGCGCCAGCAGCCAAGTTAGCGGGGGGCGTAATGAGCAGTTCTTC. The chain recombines TRBV4-3 with TRBJ2-1; 10 bases are a match to TRBD2. Germline V CDR1 and CDR2: LGHNA, YSLEER. Trimming removed 1 base from V and 7 bases from J; junction bases left unmatched: 4. The length of the CDR3 is 15 residues.

This chain connects TRBV20-1 to TRBJ2-1; 14 bases are a match to TRBD2. From germline, CDR1 is DFQATT and CDR2 SNEGSKA (reference sequence). This CDR3 is built from 15 residues. V was clipped by 3 bases and J by 8 bases; unmatched bases: 6. The CDR3 is CSASEGLAGADEQFF. CDR3 nucleotide sequence: TGCAGTGCTAGTGAGGGACTAGCGGGAGCGGATGAGCAGTTCTTC.

V is TRBV28 and J is TRBJ2-7, with 12 bases aligning to TRBD1. Trimming at V came to 5 bases and at J to 6 bases, leaving 8 bases not matched to a gene. The germline V gene encodes CDR1 MDHEN and CDR2 SYDVKM. This CDR3 contains 15 residues. CDR3 protein: CASSPPGTGGAEQYF. CDR3 in DNA: TGTGCCAGCAGTCCCCCCGGGACAGGGGGCGCCGAGCAGTACTTC.

V is TRBV6-2 or TRBV6-3 and J is TRBJ1-2; D might be TRBD1 (6 bases). CDR1 and CDR2 from the germline V gene are MNHEY and SVGEGT. The CDR3 has 13 amino acids. V lost 4 bases, J lost 5 bases, and 11 bases lay in between. The CDR3 loop is CASSSRQVYGYTF. CDR3 DNA sequence: TGTGCCAGCAGTTCTCGACAGGTTTATGGCTACACCTTC.

This clonotype has more than one count but fewer than ten. The chain employs TRBV7-2 and TRBJ2-2, with unresolved D. The CDR3 is 16 amino acids. Trimming took off 8 bases at V and 8 bases at J, with 24 bases between the two ends. Germline V lookup: CDR1 SGHTA, CDR2 FQGNSA. CDR3 in DNA: TGTGCCAGCTGTTCAATAAGTACCCTTTTGGGAGGGGAGCTGTTTTTT. Translated, it gives CASCSISTLLGGELFF.

The rearrangement links TRBV21-1 to TRBJ2-7. TRBV21-1 is a listed pseudogene. The CDR3 extends over 10 amino acids. The CDR3: CASRPNEQYF. The CDR3 region has the DNA TGTGCCAGCCGTCCTAACGAGCAGTACTTC.

The chain uses TRBV20-1 and TRBJ2-1; 7 bases are shared with TRBD2. J gave up 8 bases and V 0 bases, and 10 bases lay outside the gene matches. The CDR3 runs to 15 residues. Germline V gene data show CDR1 as DFQATT and CDR2 as SNEGSKA (reference sequence). This CDR3 is CSARDPRREIDEQFF. As DNA, the CDR3 is TGCAGTGCTAGAGACCCGCGGCGGGAGATCGATGAGCAGTTCTTC.

The rearrangement links TRBV7-2 to TRBJ2-7; D not certain. The CDR3 totals 14 residues. V dropped 5 bases and J dropped 7 bases, with 18 bases sitting between them. Germline CDR1 reads SGHTA; CDR2 reads FQGNSA. The DNA of the CDR3 is TGTGCCAGCAGCCCCAGAGGTCCGATAGGAGAGCAGTACTTC. This encodes CASSPRGPIGEQYF. Using reference TRBV7-2 and TRBJ2-7 for the parts outside the CDR3, the full variable domain is GAGVSQSPSNKVTEKGKDVELRCDPISGHTALYWYRQSLGQGLEFLIYFQGNSAPDKSGLPSDRFSAERTGGSVSTLTIQRTQQEDSAVYLCASSPRGPIGEQYFGPGTRLTVT.

This clonotype has only a few counts. V gene TRBV6-2 or TRBV6-3 combines with J gene TRBJ2-5; D may correspond to TRBD1 or TRBD2 (6 bases each). Per the germline V gene, CDR1 is MNHEY and CDR2 is SVGEGT. V lost 5 bases to trimming and J lost 5 bases, with 18 bases between them. The CDR3 is made up of 15 amino acids. CDR3 coding DNA: TGTGCCAGCAGTCCCCGCATTGGGGGGCACGAGACCCAGTACTTC. Its translation is CASSPRIGGHETQYF.

The genes are TRBV30 and TRBJ1-2; D is ambiguous. CDR1 is GTSNPN, CDR2 SVGIG, per germline (reference sequence). The CDR3 has 12 residues. Trimming cost V 1 base and J 2 bases, with 5 bases left between them. The CDR3 sequence is CAWSGVNYGYTF. CDR3 DNA sequence: TGTGCCTGGAGTGGGGTAAACTATGGCTACACCTTC. Filled out from reference TRBV30 and TRBJ1-2, the complete variable domain reads SQTIHQWPATLVQPVGSPLSLECTVEGTSNPNLYWYRQAAGRGLQLLFYSVGIGQISSEVPQNLSASRPQDRQFILSSKKLLLSDSGFYLCAWSGVNYGYTFGSGTRLTVV.

V gene TRBV28 combines with J gene TRBJ2-5; unclear D gene. Trimming removed 3 bases at V and 5 bases at J, with 19 bases between. The CDR3 sequence is 16 residues long. CDR1 is MDHEN and CDR2 is SYDVKM in the germline V gene. The CDR3 sequence: CASSFPGAPLGETQYF. The CDR3 DNA follows: TGTGCCAGCAGTTTCCCTGGCGCCCCATTGGGCGAGACCCAGTACTTC.